The 12 T cell receptor beta chains reported below all come from one sample, sequenced in a study of T cells in women clearing cervical HPV infection. Sequenced by immunoSEQ multiplex PCR; TCRdb stores in-frame clones only, minus some. The table for this sample gives under 45,000 clones. Sequenced: blood buffy coat. Source of these receptors: a woman between 18 and 70 years old with a cervical HPV16 infection that either progressed to CIN3+ or cleared (not recorded which).

Regarding this clone: Read coverage stops 3 residues before the CDR3 terminus; the germline J gene supplies the remainder. The chain joins TRBV5-1 to TRBJ2-3; D may be TRBD1 (6 bases). The V end lost 0 bases, the J end lost 3 bases, and 17 bases lay between the germline ends. Germline CDR1 and CDR2: SGHRS and YFSETQ. The CDR3 length is 17 residues. The DNA read from the CDR3 is TGCGCCAGCAGCTTGGATCCCAGGGGATGGGGTACAGATACG. Its protein is CASSLDPRGWGTDT. The full-length CDR3 reads as CASSLDPRGWGTDTQYF.

Points on this clone: The read finishes 3 residues shy of the CDR3 end, and the germline J gene is used to complete it. V usage is TRBV29-1 and J usage is TRBJ1-2; D possibly corresponds to TRBD1 (5 bases). This CDR3 has 12 amino acids. Germline CDR1 and CDR2: SQVTM and ANQGSEA. Trimming removed 6 bases at V and 1 base at J, with 9 bases between. The CDR3 sequence is CSVPDINYGYTF. CDR3 DNA (partial): TGCAGCGTCCCGGACATTAACTATGGC.

To note about this clone: The observed sequence ends 3 residues before the CDR3 terminus, with the missing tail filled in from the germline J gene. V usage is TRBV7-6 and J usage is TRBJ2-1; 8 bases map to TRBD2. Germline lookup yields CDR1 SGHVS and CDR2 FNYEAQ. The CDR3 has 14 amino acids. Losses at the gene ends were 8 bases for V and 0 bases for J; bases not matched to a gene: 3. CDR3 DNA, as far as it was read: TGTGCCAGCCAGCGGGGGAGCTCCTACAATGAG. This gives the protein CASQRGSSYNE. The CDR3 in full is CASQRGSSYNEQFF.

Notes on this clone: The CDR3 end lies 3 residues beyond the end of the read and is filled in from the germline J gene. The J gene is TRBJ2-7, the V gene TRBV28, with a possible D match to TRBD2 (6 bases). The CDR3 is 14 residues long. V was pared by 7 bases and J by 2 bases, with 15 bases between. Germline V gives CDR1 MDHEN, CDR2 SYDVKM. Partial CDR3 DNA: TGTGCCAGCAATACCGGTGGCGGGGCCTACGAG. Translated, it gives CASNTGGGAYE. The full CDR3 protein is CASNTGGGAYEQYF.

A remark on this clone: The read ends 3 residues shy of where the CDR3 ends; the end is completed using the germline J gene. The J gene is TRBJ1-6, the V gene TRBV4-1, with a possible D match to TRBD1 (5 bases). Germline V gene sequence: CDR1 MGHRA, CDR2 YSYEKL. CDR3 size: 17 residues. The V end lost 2 bases, the J end lost 7 bases, and 18 bases lay between the germline ends. CDR3 DNA (partial): TGCGCCAGCAGCCAACCCACGGGGGGTGACAAGAATTCACCC. It translates to CASSQPTGGDKNSP. The CDR3 in full is CASSQPTGGDKNSPLHF.

Points on this clone: Read coverage stops 3 residues before the CDR3 terminus; the germline J gene supplies the remainder. The gene calls are TRBV9 and TRBJ2-3, with 10 positions matching TRBD2. Losses at the gene ends were 4 bases for V and 4 bases for J; bases not matched to a gene: 6. CDR1 and CDR2 from the germline V gene are SGDLS and YYNGEE. This CDR3 is built from 15 residues. The chain's CDR3 is CASSISSGSPDTQYF. Incomplete CDR3 DNA: TGTGCCAGCAGCATATCTAGCGGGAGCCCAGATACG.

Comments on this clone: The sequenced fragment ends 3 residues before the CDR3 boundary, so the rest is inferred from the germline J gene. The V gene is TRBV7-6, the J gene TRBJ2-7; possible D gene TRBD1, 5 bases. Germline assignment: CDR1 SGHVS and CDR2 FNYEAQ. The V end was cut by 3 bases, the J end by 0 bases, with 9 bases between. This CDR3 region has 14 residues. The CDR3 loop is CASSFGQGSYEQYF. The covered CDR3 bases are TGTGCCAGCAGCTTTGGGCAGGGCTCCTACGAG.

Notes on this clone: The CDR3 goes on 3 residues after the read ends, and that part is filled in from the germline J gene. The V and J genes are TRBV7-3 and TRBJ2-1; D perhaps matches TRBD2 (6 bases). Per the germline V gene, CDR1 is SGHTA and CDR2 is FQGTGA. V lost 0 bases and J lost 2, with 11 bases in between. The CDR3 runs 16 residues. The sequenced CDR3 bases are TGTGCCAGCAGCTTAACTCGGGAGCGGCCCTACAATGAG. Its translation: CASSLTRERPYNE. In full, the CDR3 is CASSLTRERPYNEQFF.

Concerning this clone: The read ends 3 residues early relative to the CDR3; the germline J gene fills the gap. The rearrangement links TRBV18 to TRBJ2-1, with TRBD2 matching 8 bases. The CDR3 runs 14 residues. The V segment lost 7 bases and the J segment 3 bases; nucleotides outside the gene matches: 5. The V gene's germline CDR1 is KGHSH and CDR2 LQKENI. CDR3: CASLPGLGYNEQFF. CDR3 DNA (partial): TGTGCCAGCTTACCGGGACTAGGCTACAATGAG.

In the case of this clone: From the germline J gene comes the end of the CDR3, since the read stops 3 residues before it. Other DNA sequences in the sample encode the same CDR3. The rearrangement links TRBV6-2 or TRBV6-3 to TRBJ1-1, with D possibly TRBD1 on 5 matching bases. Germline values: CDR1 MNHEY, CDR2 SVGEGT. The CDR3 consists of 12 residues. Trimming left V 6 bases short and J 5 bases short, with 10 bases between. CDR3 DNA (partial): TGTGCCAGCAGGGTCGGGGGGACTGAA. This gives the protein CASRVGGTE. The entire CDR3 reads CASRVGGTEAFF.

As regards this clone: The read ends 3 residues shy of where the CDR3 ends; the end is completed using the germline J gene. The chain combines TRBV6-4 with TRBJ2-4; no firm D call. The CDR3 runs to 12 residues. Germline V gene lookup returns CDR1 MRHNA and CDR2 SNTAGT. The DNA read from the CDR3 is TGTGCCAGCAGACTAACCACAAACCAT. Amino acids: CASRLTTNH. The complete CDR3 sequence is CASRLTTNHQYF.

This clone shows up as medium-sized by frequency. The read terminates 3 residues ahead of where the CDR3 ends, so the germline J gene completes it. This chain uses TRBV7-1 with TRBJ2-6; the match to TRBD2 covers 16 bases. TRBV7-1 falls under the ORF class, with uncertain function. V shed 2 bases, J shed 2 bases, and the junction held 6 bases outside the gene matches. The CDR3 spans 20 residues. The CDR3 bases that were read are TGTGCCAGCAGCTCACTTGGGACTAGCGGGAGGGCCACTGGGGCCAACGTC. Its protein is CASSSLGTSGRATGANV. The full CDR3 sequence reads CASSSLGTSGRATGANVLTF.